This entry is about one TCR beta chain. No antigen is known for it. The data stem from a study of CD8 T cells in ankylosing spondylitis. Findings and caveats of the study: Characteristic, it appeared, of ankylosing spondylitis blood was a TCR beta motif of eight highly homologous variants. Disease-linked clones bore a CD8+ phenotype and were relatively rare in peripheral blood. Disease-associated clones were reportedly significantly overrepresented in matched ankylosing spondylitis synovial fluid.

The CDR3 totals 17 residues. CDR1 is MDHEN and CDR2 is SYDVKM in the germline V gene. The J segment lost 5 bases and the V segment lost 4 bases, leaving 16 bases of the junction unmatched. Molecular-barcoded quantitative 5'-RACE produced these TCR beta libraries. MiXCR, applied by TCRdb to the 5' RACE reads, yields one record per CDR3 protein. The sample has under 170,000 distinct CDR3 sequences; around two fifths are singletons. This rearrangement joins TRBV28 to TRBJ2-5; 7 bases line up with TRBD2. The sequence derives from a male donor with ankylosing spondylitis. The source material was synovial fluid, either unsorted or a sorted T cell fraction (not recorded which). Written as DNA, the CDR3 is TGTGCCAGCAGTTATCAAAGACTAGCTAGTGTCAGGGAGACCCAGTACTTC. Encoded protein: CASSYQRLASVRETQYF.